These 10 T cell receptor beta chains were all obtained from the same sample, sequenced in a study of molecular identifiers for immune sequencing clone quantification. Each CDR3 protein is one row after TCRdb ran MiXCR on the PCR reads. In the table there are about 510,000 distinct CDR3 sequences, under 30% of which are singletons. The sequencing input was naive CD8+ T cells from blood, with Jurkat cell RNA spiked in. Subset of the sample: FACS-sorted CD8+CD4-CCR7+CD45RA+ naive T cells. Receptor source: a human donor in good health. Some libraries in this study had Jurkat cell RNA spiked in.

This clonotype was picked up many times. This rearrangement joins TRBV28 to TRBJ2-5, with a tentative D call TRBD1 (6 bases). The CDR3 consists of 14 residues. Germline V gene sequence: CDR1 MDHEN, CDR2 SYDVKM. Trimming stripped 5 bases from V and 2 bases from J, with 12 bases between. CDR3 loop: CASSRTAYQETQYF. CDR3 DNA sequence: TGTGCCAGCAGTCGGACAGCTTATCAAGAGACCCAGTACTTC.

This clonotype came up a few times. In DNA form, the CDR3 reads TGTGCCAGCAGTTTGGAGGTCACAGGTCCGATGAACACTGAAGCTTTCTTT. Translating it yields CASSLEVTGPMNTEAFF. The chain recombines TRBV12-3 or TRBV12-4 with TRBJ1-1; D perhaps matches TRBD1 (5 bases). This CDR3 region has 17 residues. V was cut by 3 bases and J by 0 bases, with 17 bases left in between.

J is TRBJ2-1 and V is TRBV12-3 or TRBV12-4; D might be TRBD2 (7 bases). V was clipped by 3 bases and J by 5 bases, with 17 bases between them. The CDR3 has 16 residues. The CDR3 bases are TGTGCCAGCAGTTTCTTGGGGGGGGGGCTTGACAATGAGCAGTTCTTC. Translated, it gives CASSFLGGGLDNEQFF.

This clonotype has only a few counts. The chain employs TRBV9 and TRBJ1-1; no clear D. Trimming cost V 0 bases and J 0 bases, with 6 bases left between them. Germline V gene sequence: CDR1 SGDLS, CDR2 YYNGEE. The CDR3 totals 14 residues. The CDR3 reads CASSVAELNTEAFF. CDR3 sequence (DNA): TGTGCCAGCAGCGTAGCCGAACTGAACACTGAAGCTTTCTTT.

In this sample, this clonotype turned up a few times. The CDR3 DNA is TGTGCCAGCAGCCAAGAGGGGGGAGGGATGACGGCTGAAGCTTTCTTT. The encoded protein is CASSQEGGGMTAEAFF. This chain joins TRBV14 and TRBJ1-1, with D perhaps TRBD1 (5 bases). The V gene's germline CDR1 is SGHDN and CDR2 FVKESK. Trimming removed 0 bases from V and 6 bases from J, with 17 bases in between. This CDR3 has 16 amino acids.

The chain carries TRBV19 and TRBJ1-2; D remains unclear. Germline CDR1 LNHDA, CDR2 SQIVND (reference sequence). V was pared by 10 bases and J by 1 base, with 16 bases between. This CDR3 is 14 amino acids long. DNA for the CDR3: TGTGCCACCAGCGCGTCAGTAGATAACTATGGCTACACCTTC. It specifies CATSASVDNYGYTF.

A note on this clonotype: A single base separates this from a much larger clone, so it may be a read error. The chain employs TRBV4-3 and TRBJ1-1; 7 bases align to TRBD1. The CDR3 length is 12 residues. CDR1 is LGHNA, CDR2 YSLEER, per germline. After removal of 8 bases from V and 9 bases from J, the junction contained 9 bases not matched to a gene. The CDR3 DNA is TGCGCCAGCGGCCCCCTGGGACAGAAAGCTTTCTTT. This codes for CASGPLGQKAFF.

The table lists this clonotype with a few counts. The chain uses TRBV7-7 and TRBJ2-5; TRBD2 aligns across 7 bases. Germline V gene sequence: CDR1 SSHAT, CDR2 FNYEAQ (reference sequence). The CDR3 covers 17 residues. With V trimmed by 1 base and J by 5 bases, 13 bases remained unmatched. The CDR3 DNA reads as TGTGCCAGCAGCTTAGGCGCTCAGGGCGGGGGTATGGAGACCCAGTACTTC. Translation gives CASSLGAQGGGMETQYF.

This clonotype has ten or more counts. The V and J genes are TRBV20-1 and TRBJ2-7; D gene unclear. CDR1 is DFQATT and CDR2 is SNEGSKA in the germline V gene (reference sequence). The CDR3 totals 15 residues. The V end lost 0 bases, the J end lost 3 bases, and 15 bases lay between the germline ends. This CDR3 is CSARDQLGSGYEQYF. CDR3 in DNA: TGCAGTGCTAGAGATCAGCTGGGATCCGGCTACGAGCAGTACTTC.

This clonotype has only one observation. This rearrangement joins TRBV6-2 or TRBV6-3 to TRBJ2-3; 7 nucleotides agree with TRBD2. This CDR3 has 16 amino acids. Per the germline V gene, CDR1 is MNHEY and CDR2 is SVGEGT. V was pared by 0 bases and J by 4 bases, with 7 bases of the junction left unmatched. The CDR3 loop is CASSYSQAGRADTQYF. The CDR3 DNA follows: TGTGCCAGCAGTTACTCGCAAGCGGGACGCGCAGATACGCAGTATTTT.